This T cell receptor beta chain was retrieved from a study of blood T cell repertoires in COVID-19. Trimming cost V 8 bases and J 7 bases; bases outside gene matches: 10. Germline V lookup: CDR1 MNHEY, CDR2 SVGAGI. The length of the CDR3 is 14 residues. The sample holds one count of this clone. Original handling: The assay estimated nucleated cells by amplifying reference gene primers. Generated by immunoSEQ multiplex PCR, the TCRdb table keeps only in-frame clones and is missing some. V and J calls and clone size come straight from that table; D and trimming were deduced from the DNA. The table lists some 260,000 clones, about four fifths of them singletons.

What was sequenced was peripheral blood. The clonotype originates from a woman in her late teens or twenties with acute or convalescent COVID-19. The V gene is TRBV6-5, the J gene TRBJ2-3; TRBD1 aligns across 9 bases. CDR3 coding DNA: TGTGCCAGCCTCCCTGGGACAGGGACCAATACGCAGTATTTT. Translating gives CASLPGTGTNTQYF.